These 15 T cell receptor beta chains originate from one sample sequenced in a study of prognosis after radiotherapy for stage I lung cancer. Amplicons of TCR beta CDR3 were generated from genomic DNA by two-round multiplex PCR. Every TRBV and TRBJ gene had its own specific primer in first-round PCR. TCRdb redid the calling of the multiplex PCR reads with MiXCR, one entry per CDR3 protein. Of some 56,000 distinct CDR3 sequences in the sample, about 26% were seen once. Sequences were derived from PBMCs, sampled before or after stereotactic body radiation therapy (not recorded which). These receptor sequences come from a donor aged 50 or older with non-small cell lung cancer.

As regards this clonotype: A single base separates this from a much larger clone, so it may be a read error. J is TRBJ2-3 and V is TRBV9, with TRBD2 identical over 9 bases. Germline V gene sequence: CDR1 SGDLS, CDR2 YYNGEE. CDR3 size: 15 residues. V lost 0 bases to trimming and J lost 3 bases; unmatched junction nucleotides: 2. CDR3 DNA sequence: TGTGCCAGCAGCGTAGTCAGCGGGGGGACAGATACGCAGTATTTT. Translated: CASSVVSGGTDTQYF.

This clonotype was picked up many times. The gene calls are TRBV19 and TRBJ1-5; TRBD1 agrees at 7 bases. This CDR3 has 14 amino acids. The V gene end was trimmed by 8 bases and the J gene end by 1 base; junction bases not matched to a gene: 5. CDR1 is LNHDA, CDR2 SQIVND, per germline (reference sequence). The CDR3 protein is CASVGQTSNQPQHF. CDR3 DNA: TGTGCCAGTGTGGGACAGACAAGCAATCAGCCCCAGCATTTT.

Of note for this clonotype: A far larger clone is a single base away, which makes a read error likely. The chain has TRBV6-2 or TRBV6-3 and TRBJ1-1, with a tentative D call TRBD1 (5 bases). With 8 bases removed from V and 1 base from J, the gap between germline ends came to 11 bases. The CDR3 length is 13 residues. Germline V gene sequence: CDR1 MNHEY, CDR2 SVGEGT. The CDR3 nucleotides are TGTGCCAGCTACTCAGGGAGGAACACTGAAGCTTTCTTT. It yields the protein CASYSGRNTEAFF.

This clonotype was recorded at least ten times. The chain couples TRBV9 to TRBJ2-3; D is tentatively TRBD1 or TRBD2 (5 bases each). Germline V gives CDR1 SGDLS, CDR2 YYNGEE. The CDR3 is 15 residues long. The V and J ends lost 2 bases and 2 bases respectively, with 12 bases between them. CDR3 sequence: CASSVRDGFTDTQYF. CDR3 nucleotides: TGTGCCAGCAGCGTCCGGGACGGGTTCACAGATACGCAGTATTTT.

V and J are TRBV7-2 and TRBJ2-3; D is tentatively TRBD1 or TRBD2 (6 bases each). The CDR3 consists of 16 residues. The germline V gene has CDR1 SGHTA and CDR2 FQGNSA. The CDR3 sequence is CVCSLSGAMSTDTQYF. Written as DNA, the CDR3 is TGTGTCTGCAGCTTATCGGGGGCCATGAGCACAGATACGCAGTATTTT.

Concerning this clonotype: Given a much more abundant clone one base away, this may be a read error. The genes are TRBV5-1 and TRBJ1-5; D possibly corresponds to TRBD1 (5 bases). From germline, CDR1 is SGHRS and CDR2 YFSETQ. V was trimmed by 6 bases and J by 4 bases, leaving 17 bases between them. CDR3 length equals 15 residues. CDR3 residues: CASTPFQGGNQPQHF. In DNA form, the CDR3 reads TGCGCCAGCACCCCGTTCCAGGGTGGGAATCAGCCCCAGCATTTT.

Details on this clonotype: One end of the junction does not line up with germline, which may come from a read error. This chain joins TRBV7-2 and TRBJ1-2; unclear D gene. There are 15 residues in the CDR3. CDR1 and CDR2 from the germline V gene are SGHTA and FQGNSA. The CDR3 here is CASILAHGVGYGYTF. The CDR3 coding sequence is TGTGCCAGCATCTTAGCACATGGAGTTGGCTATGGCTACACCTTC.

Comment on this clonotype: A much more abundant neighbour one base away suggests this may be a read error. The genes are TRBV6-2 or TRBV6-3 and TRBJ2-7; D gene uncertain. CDR3 length: 14 residues. CDR1 and CDR2 from the germline V gene are MNHEY and SVGEGT. In DNA form, the CDR3 reads TGTGCCAGCAGTTCCGTGGAAGCCTCCTGCGAGCAGTACTTC. This translates into CASSSVEASCEQYF.

At least ten counts were recorded for this clonotype. The rearrangement uses TRBV29-1 and TRBJ2-7; 8 bases are a match to TRBD1. This CDR3 is built from 13 residues. V lost 3 bases to trimming and J lost 2 bases; unmatched junction nucleotides: 3. In germline, CDR1 is SQVTM, CDR2 ANQGSEA. The CDR3 loop reads CSVEDRETYEQYF. The CDR3 bases are TGCAGCGTTGAGGACAGGGAAACCTACGAGCAGTACTTC.

This clonotype was observed at least ten times. V is TRBV12-3 or TRBV12-4 and J is TRBJ1-4; D is ambiguous. V was trimmed by 8 bases and J by 7 bases, leaving 14 bases between them. The CDR3 is 13 amino acids. CDR3 residues: CASLHEYGEKLFF. DNA for the CDR3: TGTGCCAGCCTGCATGAATACGGTGAAAAACTGTTTTTT.

This clonotype was seen at least ten times. This chain uses TRBV5-6 with TRBJ2-3; no definite D call. The CDR3 is 12 amino acids. Germline CDR1 reads SGHDT; CDR2 reads YYEEEE. V dropped 2 bases and J dropped 0 bases, with 1 base sitting between them. CDR3 DNA sequence: TGTGCCAGCAGCTTAAGCACAGATACGCAGTATTTT. Translation: CASSLSTDTQYF.

As for this clonotype: This probably arose from a read error, given a far larger clone one base away. This chain connects TRBV6-5 to TRBJ2-1, with TRBD2 as a possible D gene (5 bases). This CDR3 spans 15 amino acids. Germline V gene sequence: CDR1 MNHEY, CDR2 SVGAGI. V lost 8 bases, J lost 0 bases, and 14 bases lay in between. The CDR3 spells CASEGVPSSYNEQFF. The CDR3 nucleotides read TGTGCCAGCGAGGGTGTGCCGAGCTCCTACAATGAGCAGTTCTTC.

Details on this clonotype: It is likely a read error: a sequence one base away is far more abundant. The J gene is TRBJ1-2, the V gene TRBV7-9; D is unclear. There are 12 residues in the CDR3. In germline, CDR1 is SEHNR, CDR2 FQNEAQ (reference sequence). This chain's CDR3 is CARSLEVGGYTF. The CDR3 bases are TGTGCCAGAAGCTTAGAAGTGGGTGGCTACACCTTC.

This clonotype occurred many times. The J gene is TRBJ2-1, the V gene TRBV12-3 or TRBV12-4, with TRBD2 identical over 11 bases. The ends lost 7 bases at V and 8 bases at J; junction bases unmatched: 7. The CDR3 is made up of 14 amino acids. DNA for the CDR3: TGTGCCAGCAAGGGTAGCGGGGGGGCGTATGAGCAGTTCTTC. Encoded protein: CASKGSGGAYEQFF.

To note about this clonotype: Lacking the conserved final phenylalanine or tryptophan, this CDR3 likely reflects a read error. The DNA is omitted, as the CDR3 cannot be located on it reliably, and the CDR3 follows TCRdb's listing. The gene calls are TRBV12-3 or TRBV12-4 and TRBJ2-6; no check of the table's D call, TRBD1, against the DNA was made. The CDR3 numbers 15 amino acids, ends counted. CDR3 protein: CASSLDRGGANVLTL.